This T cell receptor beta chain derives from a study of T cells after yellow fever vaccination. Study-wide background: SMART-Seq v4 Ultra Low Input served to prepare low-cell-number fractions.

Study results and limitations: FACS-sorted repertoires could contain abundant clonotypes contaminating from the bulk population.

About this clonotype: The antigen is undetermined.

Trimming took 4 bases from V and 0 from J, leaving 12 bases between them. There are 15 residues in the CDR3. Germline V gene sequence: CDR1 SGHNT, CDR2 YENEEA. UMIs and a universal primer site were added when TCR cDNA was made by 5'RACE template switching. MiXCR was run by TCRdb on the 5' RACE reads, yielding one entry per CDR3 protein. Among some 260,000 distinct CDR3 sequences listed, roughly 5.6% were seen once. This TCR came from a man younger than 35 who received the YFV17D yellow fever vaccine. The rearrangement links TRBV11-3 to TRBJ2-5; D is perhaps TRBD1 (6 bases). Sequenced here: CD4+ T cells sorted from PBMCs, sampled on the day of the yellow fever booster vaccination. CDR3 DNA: TGTGCCAGCAGCTCAGGACAGACGTACCAAGAGACCCAGTACTTC. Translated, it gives CASSSGQTYQETQYF.